Below, one T cell receptor beta chain is given with its context. What it recognizes is unknown. The PCR made use of 60 Vbeta and 13 Jbeta primers. Data came from immunoSEQ multiplex PCR; TCRdb stores just in-frame clones and leaves some out. This sample has roughly 140,000 clones; about 80% occur once, and the top ten carry about 2.5%. V was clipped by 5 bases and J by 4 bases; unmatched bases: 8. CDR1 is KGHSH, CDR2 LQKENI, per germline. This CDR3 has 14 amino acids. This sample is drawn from a study of cytomegalovirus exposure and HLA in healthy donors. Study-level background: Roughly 85 million unique TCRs from HLA-typed donors made up an early data release.

Study results and caveats: With later analysis, a missense DCLRE1C variant became linked to TCR beta V- and J-gene trimming. Reportedly, HLA-A and HLA-B alleles of most subjects were accurately predicted from TCR beta. For most TCR sequences rarity was the rule, although some public TCRs occurred in many donors.

The V and J genes are TRBV18 and TRBJ2-7, with TRBD1 matching 7 bases. This TCR derives from a woman aged 18-35 years in good health and CMV-seropositive. Specimen: PBMCs. The CDR3 protein is CASSRQGGLYEQYF. The CDR3 DNA is TGTGCCAGCTCAAGACAGGGCGGCCTATACGAGCAGTACTTC. The full variable domain, in which reference TRBV18 and TRBJ2-7 provide the parts outside the CDR3, is NAGVMQNPRHLVRRRGQEARLRCSPMKGHSHVYWYRQLPEEGLKFMVYLQKENIIDESGMPKERFSAEFPKEGPSILRIQQVVRGDSAAYFCASSRQGGLYEQYFGPGTRLTVT.